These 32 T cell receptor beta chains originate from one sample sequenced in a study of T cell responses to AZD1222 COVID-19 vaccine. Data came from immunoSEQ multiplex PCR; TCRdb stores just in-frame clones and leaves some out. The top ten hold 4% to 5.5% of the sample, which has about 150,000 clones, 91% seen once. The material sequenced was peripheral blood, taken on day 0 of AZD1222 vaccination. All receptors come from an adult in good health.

The CDR3 spells CASRASGANEQFF. In DNA form, the CDR3 reads TGTGCCAGCAGGGCTAGCGGGGCCAATGAGCAGTTCTTC. The chain has TRBV27 and TRBJ2-1; 9 bases agree with TRBD2. Trimming removed 6 bases from V and 6 bases from J; junction bases left unmatched: 3. Germline lookup yields CDR1 MNHEY and CDR2 SMNVEV (reference sequence). This CDR3 comprises 13 residues.

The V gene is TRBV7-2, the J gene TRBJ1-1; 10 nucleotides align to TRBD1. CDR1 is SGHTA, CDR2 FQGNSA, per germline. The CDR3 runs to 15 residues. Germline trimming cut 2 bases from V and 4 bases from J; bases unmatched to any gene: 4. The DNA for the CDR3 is TGTGCCAGCAGCTTAACAGGACAGGGGGGCACTGAAGCTTTCTTT. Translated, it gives CASSLTGQGGTEAFF.

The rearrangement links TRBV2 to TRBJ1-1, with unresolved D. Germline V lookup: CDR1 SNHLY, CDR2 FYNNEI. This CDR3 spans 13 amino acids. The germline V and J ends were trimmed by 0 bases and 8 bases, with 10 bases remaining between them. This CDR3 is CASSEAEHSEAFF. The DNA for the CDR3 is TGTGCCAGCAGTGAAGCGGAACACTCGGAAGCTTTCTTT. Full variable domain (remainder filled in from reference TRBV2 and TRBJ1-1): EPEVTQTPSHQVTQMGQEVILRCVPISNHLYFYWYRQILGQKVEFLVSFYNNEISEKSEIFDDQFSVERPDGSNFTLKIRSTKLEDSAMYFCASSEAEHSEAFFGQGTRLTVV.

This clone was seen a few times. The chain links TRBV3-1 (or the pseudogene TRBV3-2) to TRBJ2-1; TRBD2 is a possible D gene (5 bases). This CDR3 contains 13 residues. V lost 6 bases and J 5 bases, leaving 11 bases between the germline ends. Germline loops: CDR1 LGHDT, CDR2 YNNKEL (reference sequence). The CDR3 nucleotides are TGTGCCAGCAGTCTCCGGGAAAACAATGAGCAGTTCTTC. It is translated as CASSLRENNEQFF.

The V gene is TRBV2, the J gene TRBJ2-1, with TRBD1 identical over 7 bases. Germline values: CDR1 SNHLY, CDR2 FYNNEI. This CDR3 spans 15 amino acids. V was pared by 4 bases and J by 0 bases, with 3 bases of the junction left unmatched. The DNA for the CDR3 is TGTGCCAGCAGTGGGGACAGACGCTCCTACAATGAGCAGTTCTTC. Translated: CASSGDRRSYNEQFF.

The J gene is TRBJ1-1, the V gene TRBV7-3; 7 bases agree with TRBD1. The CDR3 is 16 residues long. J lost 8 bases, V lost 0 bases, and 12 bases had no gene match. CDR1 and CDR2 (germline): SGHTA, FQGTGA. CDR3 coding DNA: TGTGCCAGCAGCTTAACGGGGACAGCAACGAGGACAGAAGCTTTCTTT. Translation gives CASSLTGTATRTEAFF.

Here the CDR3 reads CASSQGRLVYQNEKLFF. The CDR3 DNA reads TGTGCCAGCAGTCAGGGCCGACTTGTCTACCAGAATGAAAAACTGTTTTTT. The chain links TRBV6-6 to TRBJ1-4; D may be TRBD1 (5 bases). The CDR3 length is 17 residues. CDR1 is MNHNY, CDR2 SVGAGI, per germline (reference sequence). Trimming took 5 bases from V and 5 from J, leaving 21 bases between them.

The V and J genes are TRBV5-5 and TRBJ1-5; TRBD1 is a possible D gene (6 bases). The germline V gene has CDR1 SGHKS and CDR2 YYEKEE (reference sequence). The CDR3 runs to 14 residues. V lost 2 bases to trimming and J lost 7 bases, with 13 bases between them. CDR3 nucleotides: TGTGCCAGCAGCTTAACAGGGTTTCGGCAGCCCCAGCATTTT. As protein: CASSLTGFRQPQHF.

The CDR3: CASSSLLGSNEQFF. The CDR3, as DNA: TGCGCCAGCAGCTCCCTCCTCGGGAGCAATGAGCAGTTCTTC. The V gene is TRBV5-1, the J gene TRBJ2-1, with D possibly matching TRBD2 (6 bases). Germline CDR1 SGHRS, CDR2 YFSETQ. Trimming stripped 3 bases from V and 6 bases from J, with 13 bases between. The CDR3 sequence is 14 residues long. Full variable domain (missing parts from reference TRBV5-1 and TRBJ2-1): KAGVTQTPRYLIKTRGQQVTLSCSPISGHRSVSWYQQTPGQGLQFLFEYFSETQRNKGNFPGRFSGRQFSNSRSEMNVSTLELGDSALYLCASSSLLGSNEQFFGPGTRLTVL.

For the CDR3, the DNA is TGTGCCAGCAGCTTAGGGGAGACAGGGGCGGGCGAGCAGTTCTTC. Residues: CASSLGETGAGEQFF. V gene TRBV7-9 combines with J gene TRBJ2-1; 8 bases are shared with TRBD1. Germline V lookup: CDR1 SEHNR, CDR2 FQNEAQ (reference sequence). This CDR3 contains 15 residues. V lost 1 base to trimming and J lost 10 bases; unmatched junction nucleotides: 9.

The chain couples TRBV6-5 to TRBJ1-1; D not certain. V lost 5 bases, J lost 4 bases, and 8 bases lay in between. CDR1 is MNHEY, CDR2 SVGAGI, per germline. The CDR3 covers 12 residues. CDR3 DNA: TGTGCCAGCAGTCCCCCCTTCACTGAAGCTTTCTTT. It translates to CASSPPFTEAFF.

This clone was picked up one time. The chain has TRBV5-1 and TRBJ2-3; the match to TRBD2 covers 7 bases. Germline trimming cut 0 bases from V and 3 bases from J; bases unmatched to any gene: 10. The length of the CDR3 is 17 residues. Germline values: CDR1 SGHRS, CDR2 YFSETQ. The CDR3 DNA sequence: TGCGCCAGCAGCTTGGAGAAGCGGGGACGTGGGACAGATACGCAGTATTTT. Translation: CASSLEKRGRGTDTQYF.

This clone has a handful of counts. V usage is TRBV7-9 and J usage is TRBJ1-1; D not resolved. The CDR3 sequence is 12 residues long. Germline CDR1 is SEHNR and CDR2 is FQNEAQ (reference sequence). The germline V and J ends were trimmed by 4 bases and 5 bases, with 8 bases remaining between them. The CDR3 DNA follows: TGTGCCAGCAGCTCGGAGGGTACTGAAGCTTTCTTT. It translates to CASSSEGTEAFF.

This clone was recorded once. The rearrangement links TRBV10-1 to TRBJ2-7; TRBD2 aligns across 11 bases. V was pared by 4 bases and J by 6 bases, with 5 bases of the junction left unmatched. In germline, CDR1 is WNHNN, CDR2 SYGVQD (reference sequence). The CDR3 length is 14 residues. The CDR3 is CASSVLAGEGEQYF. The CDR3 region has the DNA TGCGCCAGCAGTGTACTAGCGGGAGAAGGCGAGCAGTACTTC.

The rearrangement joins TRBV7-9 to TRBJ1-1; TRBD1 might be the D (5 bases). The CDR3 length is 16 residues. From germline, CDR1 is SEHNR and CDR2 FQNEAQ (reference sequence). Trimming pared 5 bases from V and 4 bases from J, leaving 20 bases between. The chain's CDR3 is CASSLFAGTISTEAFF. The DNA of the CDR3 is TGTGCCAGCAGCCTTTTCGCCGGGACCATCTCCACTGAAGCTTTCTTT.

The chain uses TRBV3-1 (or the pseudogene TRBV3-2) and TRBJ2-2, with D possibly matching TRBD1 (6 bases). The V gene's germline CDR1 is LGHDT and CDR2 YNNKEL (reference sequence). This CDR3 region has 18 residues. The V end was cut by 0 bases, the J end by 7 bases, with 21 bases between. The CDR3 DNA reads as TGTGCCAGCAGCCAAGATGAACGGGCAGGGGCGATTCGCGGGGAGCTGTTTTTT. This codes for CASSQDERAGAIRGELFF.

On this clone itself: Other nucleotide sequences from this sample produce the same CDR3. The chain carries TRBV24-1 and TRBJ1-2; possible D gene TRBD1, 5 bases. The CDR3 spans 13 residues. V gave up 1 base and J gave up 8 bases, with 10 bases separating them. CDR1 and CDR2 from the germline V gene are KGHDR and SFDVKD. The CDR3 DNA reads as TGTGCCACCAGTGATTTTAGGGGCGGAGGCTACACCTTC. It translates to CATSDFRGGGYTF.

The CDR3 sequence is CSVRPDADTQYF. In DNA, the CDR3 is TGCAGCGTGCGCCCGGACGCCGATACGCAGTATTTT. The chain joins TRBV29-1 to TRBJ2-3; the D is unclear. This CDR3 is built from 12 residues. V shed 6 bases and J shed 6 bases, with 13 bases lying between them. The germline gives CDR1 SQVTM, CDR2 ANQGSEA.

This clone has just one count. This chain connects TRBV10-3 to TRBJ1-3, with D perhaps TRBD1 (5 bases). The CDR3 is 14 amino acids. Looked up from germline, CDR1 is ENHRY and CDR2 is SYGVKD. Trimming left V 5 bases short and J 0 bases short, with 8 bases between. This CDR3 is CAISKGSSGNTIYF. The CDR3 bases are TGTGCCATCAGTAAGGGGAGCTCTGGAAACACCATATATTTT.

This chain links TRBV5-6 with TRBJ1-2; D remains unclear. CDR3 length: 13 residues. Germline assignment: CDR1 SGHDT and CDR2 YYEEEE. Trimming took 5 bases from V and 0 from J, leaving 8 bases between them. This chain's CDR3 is CASSTESNYGYTF. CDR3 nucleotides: TGTGCCAGCAGTACAGAATCTAACTATGGCTACACCTTC.

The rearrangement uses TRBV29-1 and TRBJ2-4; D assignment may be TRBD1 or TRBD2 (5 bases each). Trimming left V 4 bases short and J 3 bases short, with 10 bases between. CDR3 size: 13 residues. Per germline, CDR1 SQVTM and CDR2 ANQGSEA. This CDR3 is CSVAGDGKNIQYF. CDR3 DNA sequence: TGCAGCGTTGCTGGGGACGGCAAAAACATTCAGTACTTC.

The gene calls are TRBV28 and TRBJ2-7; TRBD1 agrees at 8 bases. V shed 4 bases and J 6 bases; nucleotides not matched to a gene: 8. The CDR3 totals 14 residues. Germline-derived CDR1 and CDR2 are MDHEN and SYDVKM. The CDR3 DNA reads TGTGCCAGCAGTTCATACCAGACAGGGGCCGAGCAGTACTTC. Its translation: CASSSYQTGAEQYF.

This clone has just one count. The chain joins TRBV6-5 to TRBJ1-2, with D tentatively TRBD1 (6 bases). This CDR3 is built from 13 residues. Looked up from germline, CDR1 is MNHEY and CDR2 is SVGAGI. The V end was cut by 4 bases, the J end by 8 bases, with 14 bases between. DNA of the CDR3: TGTGCCAGCAGTTCAACACAGGGTAGAGGCTACACCTTC. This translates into CASSSTQGRGYTF.

The CDR3 bases are TGCGCCAGCAGCTTGATGCTTGCCGGGAACACCGGGGAGCTGTTTTTT. This gives the protein CASSLMLAGNTGELFF. The chain is built from TRBV5-1 and TRBJ2-2; D is ambiguous. The germline V and J ends were trimmed by 1 base and 1 base, with 11 bases remaining between them. The CDR3 runs to 16 residues. The germline V gene has CDR1 SGHRS and CDR2 YFSETQ.

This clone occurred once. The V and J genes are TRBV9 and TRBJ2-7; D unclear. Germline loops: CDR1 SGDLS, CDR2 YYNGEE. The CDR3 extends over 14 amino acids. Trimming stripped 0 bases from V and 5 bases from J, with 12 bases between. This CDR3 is CASSVGVGINEQYF. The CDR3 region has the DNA TGTGCCAGCAGCGTAGGCGTAGGAATCAACGAGCAGTACTTC.

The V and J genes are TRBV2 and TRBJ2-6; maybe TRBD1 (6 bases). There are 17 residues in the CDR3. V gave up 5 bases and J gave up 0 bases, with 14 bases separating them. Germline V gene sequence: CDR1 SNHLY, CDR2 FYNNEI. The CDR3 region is CASSFDRSSSGANVLTF. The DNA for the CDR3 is TGTGCCAGCAGTTTTGACAGGTCGTCCTCTGGGGCCAACGTCCTGACTTTC.

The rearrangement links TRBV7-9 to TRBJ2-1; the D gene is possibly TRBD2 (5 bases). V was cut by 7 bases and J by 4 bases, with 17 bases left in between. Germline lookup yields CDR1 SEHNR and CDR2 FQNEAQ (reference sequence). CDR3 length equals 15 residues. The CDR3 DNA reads TGTGCCAGCAACTCACCGGGATATAATTACAATGAGCAGTTCTTC. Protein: CASNSPGYNYNEQFF.

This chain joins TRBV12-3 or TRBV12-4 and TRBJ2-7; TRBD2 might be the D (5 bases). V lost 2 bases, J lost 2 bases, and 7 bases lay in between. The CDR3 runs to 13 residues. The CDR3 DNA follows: TGTGCCAGCAGTTTACCGGGAACCTACGAGCAGTACTTC. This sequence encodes CASSLPGTYEQYF.

The CDR3 loop is CASSQTETYEQYF. CDR3 nucleotide sequence: TGTGCCAGCAGCCAAACCGAAACCTACGAGCAGTACTTC. This chain connects TRBV4-2 to TRBJ2-7; unclear D gene. CDR1 and CDR2 (germline): LGHNA, YNFKEQ. V was shortened by 2 bases and J by 2 bases, with 7 bases between the two germline ends. The CDR3 spans 13 residues.

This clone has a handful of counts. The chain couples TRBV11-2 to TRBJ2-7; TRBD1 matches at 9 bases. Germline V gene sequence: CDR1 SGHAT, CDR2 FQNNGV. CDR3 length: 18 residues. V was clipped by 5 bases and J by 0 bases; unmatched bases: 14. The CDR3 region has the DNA TGTGCCAGCAGCGCACTGCCGGGACAGGGTTCCCCCTCCTACGAGCAGTACTTC. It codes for CASSALPGQGSPSYEQYF.

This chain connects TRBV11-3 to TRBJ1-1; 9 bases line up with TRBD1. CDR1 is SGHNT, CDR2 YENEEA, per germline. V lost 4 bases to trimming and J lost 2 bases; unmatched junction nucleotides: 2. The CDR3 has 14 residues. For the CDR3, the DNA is TGTGCCAGCAGCTCGGACAGGGGTAACACTGAAGCTTTCTTT. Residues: CASSSDRGNTEAFF. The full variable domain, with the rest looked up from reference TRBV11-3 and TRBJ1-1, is EAGVVQSPRYKIIEKKQPVAFWCNPISGHNTLYWYLQNLGQGPELLIRYENEEAVDDSQLPKDRFSAERLKGVDSTLKIQPAELGDSAVYLCASSSDRGNTEAFFGQGTRLTVV.

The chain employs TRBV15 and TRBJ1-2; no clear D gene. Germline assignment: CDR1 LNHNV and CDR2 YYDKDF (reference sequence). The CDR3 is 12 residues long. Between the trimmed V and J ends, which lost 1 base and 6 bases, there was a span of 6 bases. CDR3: CATSRGEDGYTF. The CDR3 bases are TGTGCCACCAGCAGAGGGGAGGATGGCTACACCTTC.